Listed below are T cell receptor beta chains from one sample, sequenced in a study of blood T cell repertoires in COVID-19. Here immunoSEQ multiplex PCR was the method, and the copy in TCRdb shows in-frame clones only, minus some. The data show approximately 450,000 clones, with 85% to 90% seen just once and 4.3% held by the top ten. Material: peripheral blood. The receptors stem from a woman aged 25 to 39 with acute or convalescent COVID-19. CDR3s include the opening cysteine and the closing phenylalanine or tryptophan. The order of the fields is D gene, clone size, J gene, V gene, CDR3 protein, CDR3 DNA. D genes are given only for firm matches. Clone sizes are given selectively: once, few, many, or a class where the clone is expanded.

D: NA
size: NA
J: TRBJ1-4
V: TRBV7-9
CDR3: CASSQKNRGDATNEKLFF
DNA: TGTGCCAGCAGCCAAAAAAATCGGGGGGATGCAACTAATGAAAAACTGTTTTTT

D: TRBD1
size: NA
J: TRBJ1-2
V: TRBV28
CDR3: CASRPTGVGGYTF
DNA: TGTGCCAGCAGGCCAACAGGGGTGGGTGGCTACACCTTC

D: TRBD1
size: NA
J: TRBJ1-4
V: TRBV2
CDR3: CASRLRGQDEKLFF
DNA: TGTGCCAGCAGATTAAGGGGACAGGATGAAAAACTGTTTTTT

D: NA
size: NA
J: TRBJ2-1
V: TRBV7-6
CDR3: CASSLDPSSYNEQFF
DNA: TGTGCCAGCAGCTTAGATCCGAGCTCCTACAATGAGCAGTTCTTC

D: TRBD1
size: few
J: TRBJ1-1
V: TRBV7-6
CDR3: CASSLAGQGAGEAFF
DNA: TGTGCCAGCAGCTTAGCAGGACAGGGGGCTGGAGAAGCTTTCTTT

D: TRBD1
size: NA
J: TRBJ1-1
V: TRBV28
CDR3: CASNLDDRGYYTEAFF
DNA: TGTGCCAGCAATCTCGACGACAGGGGATATTACACTGAAGCTTTCTTT

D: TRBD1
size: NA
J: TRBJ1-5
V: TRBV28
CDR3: CASTSGGAGNQPQHF
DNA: TGTGCCAGCACCTCAGGGGGCGCGGGCAATCAGCCCCAGCATTTT

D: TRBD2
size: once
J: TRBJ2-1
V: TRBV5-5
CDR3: CASSFGGGVFGEQFF
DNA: TGTGCCAGCAGCTTTGGCGGGGGGGTCTTCGGTGAGCAGTTCTTC

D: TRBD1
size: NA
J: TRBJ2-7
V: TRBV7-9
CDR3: CASSSPGQGISEQYF
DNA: TGTGCCAGCAGCTCACCGGGACAGGGGATTAGCGAGCAGTACTTC

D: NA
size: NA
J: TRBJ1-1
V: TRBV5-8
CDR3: CASSSETVNTEAFF
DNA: TGTGCCAGCAGCTCGGAGACGGTGAACACTGAAGCTTTCTTT